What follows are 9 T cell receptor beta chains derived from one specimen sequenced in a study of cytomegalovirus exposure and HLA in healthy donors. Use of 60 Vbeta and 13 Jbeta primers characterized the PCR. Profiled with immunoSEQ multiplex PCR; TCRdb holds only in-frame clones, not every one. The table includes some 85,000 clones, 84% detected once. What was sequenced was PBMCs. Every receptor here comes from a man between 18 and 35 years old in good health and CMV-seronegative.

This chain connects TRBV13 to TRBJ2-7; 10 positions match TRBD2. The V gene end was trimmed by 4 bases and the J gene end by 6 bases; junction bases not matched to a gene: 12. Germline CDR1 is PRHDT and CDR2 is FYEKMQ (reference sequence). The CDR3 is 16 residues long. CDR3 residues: CASSSGPSGREGEQYF. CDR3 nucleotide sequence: TGTGCCAGCAGCTCGGGCCCCAGCGGGAGGGAGGGCGAGCAGTACTTC.

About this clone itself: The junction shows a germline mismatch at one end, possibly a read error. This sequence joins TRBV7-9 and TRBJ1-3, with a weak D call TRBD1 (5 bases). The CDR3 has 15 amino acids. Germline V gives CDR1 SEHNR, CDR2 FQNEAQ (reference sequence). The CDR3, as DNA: TGTGCCAGCAACTTAGGGGCGAGCTCTGGAAACACCATATATTTT. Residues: CASNLGASSGNTIYF.

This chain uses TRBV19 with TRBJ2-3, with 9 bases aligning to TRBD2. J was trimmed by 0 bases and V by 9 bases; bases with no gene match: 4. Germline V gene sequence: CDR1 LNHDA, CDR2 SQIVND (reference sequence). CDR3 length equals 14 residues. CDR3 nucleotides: TGTGCCAGCAGGACTAGCGCTAGCACAGATACGCAGTATTTT. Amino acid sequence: CASRTSASTDTQYF.

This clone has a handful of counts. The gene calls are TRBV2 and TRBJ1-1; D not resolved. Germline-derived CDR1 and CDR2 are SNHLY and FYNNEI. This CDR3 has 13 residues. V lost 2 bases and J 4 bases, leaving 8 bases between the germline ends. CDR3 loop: CASSEWRITEAFF. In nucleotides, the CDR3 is TGTGCCAGCAGTGAATGGCGGATCACTGAAGCTTTCTTT.

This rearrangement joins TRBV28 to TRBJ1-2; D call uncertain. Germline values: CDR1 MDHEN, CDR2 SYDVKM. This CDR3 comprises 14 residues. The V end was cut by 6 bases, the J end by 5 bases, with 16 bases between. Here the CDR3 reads CASSDGRRGYGYTF. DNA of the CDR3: TGTGCCAGCAGCGACGGACGGAGAGGGTATGGCTACACCTTC.

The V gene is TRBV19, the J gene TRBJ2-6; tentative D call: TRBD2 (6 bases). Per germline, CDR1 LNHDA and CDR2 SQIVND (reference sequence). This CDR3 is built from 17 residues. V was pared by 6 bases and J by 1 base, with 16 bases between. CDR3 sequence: CASSHLGRGSGANVLTF. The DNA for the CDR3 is TGTGCCAGTAGCCATCTGGGGCGGGGTTCTGGGGCCAACGTCCTGACTTTC.

This CDR3 is CSVERQGRTEAFF. The CDR3 DNA follows: TGCAGCGTCGAAAGACAGGGGAGGACTGAAGCTTTCTTT. The rearrangement links TRBV29-1 to TRBJ1-1; 8 bases are shared with TRBD1. The V gene's germline CDR1 is SQVTM and CDR2 ANQGSEA. The length of the CDR3 is 13 residues. The junction had 8 bases not matched to a gene; V was cut back by 6 bases and J by 5 bases.

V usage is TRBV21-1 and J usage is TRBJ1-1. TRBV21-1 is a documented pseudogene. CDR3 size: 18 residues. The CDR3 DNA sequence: TGTGCCAGCAGCCCGGGGAGGCAGGGAATGGAGAGGGTCACTGAAGCTTTCTTT. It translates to CASSPGRQGMERVTEAFF.

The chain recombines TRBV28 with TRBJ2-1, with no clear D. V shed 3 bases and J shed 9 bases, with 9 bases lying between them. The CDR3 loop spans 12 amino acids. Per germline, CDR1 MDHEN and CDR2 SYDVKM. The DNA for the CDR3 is TGTGCCAGCAGTTTTAGGCCGGGTGAGCAGTTCTTC. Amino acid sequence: CASSFRPGEQFF.